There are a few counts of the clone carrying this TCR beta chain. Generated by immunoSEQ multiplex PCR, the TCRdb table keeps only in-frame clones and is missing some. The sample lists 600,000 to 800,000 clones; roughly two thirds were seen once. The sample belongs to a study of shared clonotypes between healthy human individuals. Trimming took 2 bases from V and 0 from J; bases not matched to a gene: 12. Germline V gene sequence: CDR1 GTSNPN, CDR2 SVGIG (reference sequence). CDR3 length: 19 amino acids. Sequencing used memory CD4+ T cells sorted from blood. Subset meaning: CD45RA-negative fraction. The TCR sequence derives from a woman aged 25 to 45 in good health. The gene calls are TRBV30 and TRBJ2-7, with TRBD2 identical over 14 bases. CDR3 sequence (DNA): TGTGCCTGGAGTCACCCGGGACTAGCGGGAGTGGAAGGCTCCTACGAGCAGTACTTC. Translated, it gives CAWSHPGLAGVEGSYEQYF.